The sequence of this T cell receptor (beta chain) was determined in a study of CD8 T cells in ankylosing spondylitis. Overall study findings and caveats: Seven to nine highly homologous variants made up a TCR beta motif that seemed to typify ankylosing spondylitis blood.

This CDR3 contains 12 residues. Germline lookup yields CDR1 SQVTM and CDR2 ANQGSEA. V shed 7 bases and J shed 1 base, with 10 bases lying between them. MiXCR was run by TCRdb on the 5' RACE reads, yielding one entry per CDR3 protein. Found here are 200,000 to 250,000 distinct CDR3 sequences, around 16% of them singletons; the top ten hold about 42%. This clonotype has only a few counts. Its antigen remains unidentified. The sequenced sample consisted of blood, either unsorted or a sorted T cell fraction (not recorded which). The V gene is TRBV29-1, the J gene TRBJ1-1; D gene ambiguous. The receptor comes from a male donor with ankylosing spondylitis. In nucleotides, the CDR3 is TGCAGCGCAGAGGGTCCGAACACTGAAGCTTTCTTT. Translating gives CSAEGPNTEAFF.